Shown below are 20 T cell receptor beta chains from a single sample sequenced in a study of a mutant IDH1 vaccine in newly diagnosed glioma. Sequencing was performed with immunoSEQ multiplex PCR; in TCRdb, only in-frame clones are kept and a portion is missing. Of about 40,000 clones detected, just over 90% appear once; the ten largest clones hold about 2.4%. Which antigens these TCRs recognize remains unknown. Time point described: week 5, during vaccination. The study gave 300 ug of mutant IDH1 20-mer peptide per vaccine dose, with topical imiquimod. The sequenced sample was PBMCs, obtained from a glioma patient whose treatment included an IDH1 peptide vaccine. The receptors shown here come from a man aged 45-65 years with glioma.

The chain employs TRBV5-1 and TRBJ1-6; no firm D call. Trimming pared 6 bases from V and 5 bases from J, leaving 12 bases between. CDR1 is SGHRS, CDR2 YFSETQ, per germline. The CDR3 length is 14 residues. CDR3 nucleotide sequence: TGCGCCAGCACAACGGCCGAGAATAATTCACCCCTCCACTTT. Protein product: CASTTAENNSPLHF.

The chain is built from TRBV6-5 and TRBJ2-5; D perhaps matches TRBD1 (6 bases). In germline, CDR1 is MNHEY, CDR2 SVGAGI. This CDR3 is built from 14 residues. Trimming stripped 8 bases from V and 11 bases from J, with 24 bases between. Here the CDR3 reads CASRSGGQGIEQYF. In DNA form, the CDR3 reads TGTGCCAGCCGCTCTGGTGGGCAGGGGATAGAGCAGTACTTC.

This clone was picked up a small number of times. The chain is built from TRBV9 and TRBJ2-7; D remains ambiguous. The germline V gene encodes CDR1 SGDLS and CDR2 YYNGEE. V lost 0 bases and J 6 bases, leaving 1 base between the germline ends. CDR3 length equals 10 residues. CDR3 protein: CASSVAEQYF. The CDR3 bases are TGTGCCAGCAGCGTAGCCGAGCAGTACTTC.

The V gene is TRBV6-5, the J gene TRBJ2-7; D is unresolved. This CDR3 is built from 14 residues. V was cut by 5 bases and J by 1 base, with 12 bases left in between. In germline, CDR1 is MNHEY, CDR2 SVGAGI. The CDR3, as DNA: TGTGCCAGCAGTACGGGTTTTGGTTCCTACGAGCAGTACTTC. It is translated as CASSTGFGSYEQYF.

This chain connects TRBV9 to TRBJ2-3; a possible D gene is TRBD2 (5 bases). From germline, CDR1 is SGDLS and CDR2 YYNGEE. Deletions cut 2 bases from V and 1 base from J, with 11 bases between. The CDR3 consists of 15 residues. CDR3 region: CASSVSARGTDTQYF. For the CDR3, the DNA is TGTGCCAGCAGCGTCTCAGCGAGGGGCACAGATACGCAGTATTTT.

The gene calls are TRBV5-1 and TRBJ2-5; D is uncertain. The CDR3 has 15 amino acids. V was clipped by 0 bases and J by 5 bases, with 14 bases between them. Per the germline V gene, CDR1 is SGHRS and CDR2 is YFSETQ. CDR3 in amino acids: CASSLVALTRETQYF. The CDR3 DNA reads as TGCGCCAGCAGCTTGGTGGCATTAACGAGGGAGACCCAGTACTTC.

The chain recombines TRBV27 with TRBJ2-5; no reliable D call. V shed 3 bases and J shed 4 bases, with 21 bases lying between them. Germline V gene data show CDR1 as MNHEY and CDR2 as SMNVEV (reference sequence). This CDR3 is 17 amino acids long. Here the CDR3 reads CASSFNHFEAAPETQYF. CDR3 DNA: TGTGCCAGCAGTTTTAACCACTTCGAGGCGGCCCCAGAGACCCAGTACTTC.

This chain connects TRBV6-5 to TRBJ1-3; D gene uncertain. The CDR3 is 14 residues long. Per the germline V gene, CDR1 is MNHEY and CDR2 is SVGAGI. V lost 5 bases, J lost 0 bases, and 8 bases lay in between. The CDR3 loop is CASSQTDSGNTIYF. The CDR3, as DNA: TGTGCCAGCAGTCAAACAGACTCTGGAAACACCATATATTTT.

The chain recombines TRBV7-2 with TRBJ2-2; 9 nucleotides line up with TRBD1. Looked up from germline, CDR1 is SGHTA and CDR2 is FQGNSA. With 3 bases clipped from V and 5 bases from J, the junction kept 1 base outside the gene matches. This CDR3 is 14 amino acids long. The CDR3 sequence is CASSLGQGTGELFF. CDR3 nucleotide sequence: TGTGCCAGCAGCTTGGGACAGGGTACCGGGGAGCTGTTTTTT.

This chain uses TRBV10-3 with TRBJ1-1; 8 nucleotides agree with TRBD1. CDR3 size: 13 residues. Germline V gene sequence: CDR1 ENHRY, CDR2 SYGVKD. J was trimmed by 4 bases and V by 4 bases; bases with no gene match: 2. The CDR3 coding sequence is TGTGCCATCAGTGGGACAGGGACCACTGAAGCTTTCTTT. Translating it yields CAISGTGTTEAFF.

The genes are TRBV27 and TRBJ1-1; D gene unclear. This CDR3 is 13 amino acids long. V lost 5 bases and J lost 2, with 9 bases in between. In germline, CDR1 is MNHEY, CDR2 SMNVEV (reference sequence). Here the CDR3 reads CASSPADNTEAFF. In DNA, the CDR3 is TGTGCCAGCAGTCCGGCGGACAACACTGAAGCTTTCTTT.

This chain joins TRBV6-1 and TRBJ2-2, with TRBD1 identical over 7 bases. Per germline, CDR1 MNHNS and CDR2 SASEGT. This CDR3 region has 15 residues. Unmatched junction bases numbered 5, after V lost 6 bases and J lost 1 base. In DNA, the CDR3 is TGTGCCAGCAGGACAGGGCTACAGAACACCGGGGAGCTGTTTTTT. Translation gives CASRTGLQNTGELFF.

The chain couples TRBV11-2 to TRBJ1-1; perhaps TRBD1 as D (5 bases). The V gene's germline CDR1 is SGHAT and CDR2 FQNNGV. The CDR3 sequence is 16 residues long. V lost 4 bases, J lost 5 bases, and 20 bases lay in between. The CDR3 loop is CASSSGVSRGATEAFF. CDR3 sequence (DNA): TGTGCCAGCAGCTCGGGGGTCTCCCGAGGGGCAACTGAAGCTTTCTTT.

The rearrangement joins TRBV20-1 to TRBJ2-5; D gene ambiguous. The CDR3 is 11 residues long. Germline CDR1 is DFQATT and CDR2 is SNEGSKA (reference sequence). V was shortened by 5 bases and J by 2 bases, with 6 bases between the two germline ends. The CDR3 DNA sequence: TGCAGTGCTCGGCGACAAGAGACCCAGTACTTC. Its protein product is CSARRQETQYF.

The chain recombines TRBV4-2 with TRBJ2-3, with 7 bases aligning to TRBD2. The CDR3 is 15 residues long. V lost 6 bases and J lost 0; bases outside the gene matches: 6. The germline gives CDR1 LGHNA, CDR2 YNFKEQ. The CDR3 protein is CASRLSSGSTDTQYF. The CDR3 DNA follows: TGTGCCAGCAGACTATCTAGCGGTAGCACAGATACGCAGTATTTT.

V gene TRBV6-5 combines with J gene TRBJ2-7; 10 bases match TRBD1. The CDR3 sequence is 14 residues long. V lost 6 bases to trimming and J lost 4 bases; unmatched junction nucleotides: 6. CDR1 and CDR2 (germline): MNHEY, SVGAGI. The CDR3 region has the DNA TGTGCCAGCAGCTTCGACAGGGGGCAATACGAGCAGTACTTC. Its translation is CASSFDRGQYEQYF.

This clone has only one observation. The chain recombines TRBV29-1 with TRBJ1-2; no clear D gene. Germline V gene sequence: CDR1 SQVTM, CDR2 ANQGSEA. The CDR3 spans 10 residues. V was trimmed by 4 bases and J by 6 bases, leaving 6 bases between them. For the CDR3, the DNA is TGCAGCGTTGGATTCGATGGCTACACCTTC. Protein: CSVGFDGYTF. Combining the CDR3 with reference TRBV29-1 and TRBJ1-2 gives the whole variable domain SAVISQKPSRDICQRGTSLTIQCQVDSQVTMMFWYRQQPGQSLTLIATANQGSEATYESGFVIDKFPISRPNLTFSTLTVSNMSPEDSSIYLCSVGFDGYTFGSGTRLTVV.

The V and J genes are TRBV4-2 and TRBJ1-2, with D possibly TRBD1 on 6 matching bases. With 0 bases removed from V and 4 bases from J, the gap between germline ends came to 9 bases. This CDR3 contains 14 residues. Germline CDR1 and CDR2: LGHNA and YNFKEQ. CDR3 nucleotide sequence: TGTGCCAGCAGCCAAGATACAGGGATCTATGGCTACACCTTC. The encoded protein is CASSQDTGIYGYTF.

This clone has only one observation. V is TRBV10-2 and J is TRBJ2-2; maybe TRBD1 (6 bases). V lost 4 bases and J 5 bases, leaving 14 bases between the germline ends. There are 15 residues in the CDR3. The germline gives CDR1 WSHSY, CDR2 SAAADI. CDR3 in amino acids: CASSVDGQLTGELFF. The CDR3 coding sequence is TGCGCCAGCAGTGTAGACGGACAGCTTACCGGGGAGCTGTTTTTT.

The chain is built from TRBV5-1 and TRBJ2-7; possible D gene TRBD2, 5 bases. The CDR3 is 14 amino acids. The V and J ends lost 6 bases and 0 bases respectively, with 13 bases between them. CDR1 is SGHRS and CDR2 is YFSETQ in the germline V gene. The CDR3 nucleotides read TGCGCCAGCAACACCGGGGAGAGCTCCTACGAGCAGTACTTC. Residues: CASNTGESSYEQYF.